Shown below are 23 T cell receptor beta chains from a single sample sequenced in a study of control samples from healthy donors and cancer patients. Only in-frame clones appear in the TCRdb table, and some are missing; sequencing was by immunoSEQ multiplex PCR. The table records more than 75,000 clones, 70% to 80% of them present only once. The sequenced sample was blood. The receptor source for this set is a woman between 25 and 40 years old in good health.

The chain recombines TRBV2 with TRBJ2-5; the match to TRBD1 covers 9 bases. Trimming cost V 6 bases and J 3 bases; bases outside gene matches: 2. CDR3 length equals 13 residues. Germline loops: CDR1 SNHLY, CDR2 FYNNEI. The CDR3 here is CASRRQGEETQYF. CDR3 in DNA: TGTGCCAGCAGGAGACAGGGGGAAGAGACCCAGTACTTC. Looking up the rest from reference TRBV2 and TRBJ2-5 gives the full variable domain: EPEVTQTPSHQVTQMGQEVILRCVPISNHLYFYWYRQILGQKVEFLVSFYNNEISEKSEIFDDQFSVERPDGSNFTLKIRSTKLEDSAMYFCASRRQGEETQYFGPGTRLLVL.

The genes are TRBV5-1 and TRBJ2-1; no firm D call. From germline, CDR1 is SGHRS and CDR2 YFSETQ. V lost 5 bases, J lost 0 bases, and 15 bases lay in between. There are 16 residues in the CDR3. The CDR3 region is CASRSRPASSYNEQFF. CDR3 coding DNA: TGCGCCAGCAGGTCCCGGCCGGCGAGCTCCTACAATGAGCAGTTCTTC.

The chain joins TRBV11-2 to TRBJ2-1; 12 nucleotides agree with TRBD2. The CDR3 spans 15 residues. Germline CDR1 and CDR2: SGHAT and FQNNGV. The V and J ends lost 6 bases and 6 bases, in that order; junction bases with no gene match: 6. CDR3 amino acids: CASSSSGGEINEQFF. The CDR3 nucleotides are TGTGCCAGCAGTTCTAGCGGGGGGGAGATCAATGAGCAGTTCTTC.

This chain joins TRBV4-3 and TRBJ2-2, with D tentatively TRBD1 (5 bases). Trimming stripped 0 bases from V and 3 bases from J, with 11 bases between. This CDR3 has 16 residues. CDR1 is LGHNA, CDR2 YSLEER, per germline. The CDR3 DNA reads as TGCGCCAGCAGCCAAGAGGCAGGGTCGGACACCGGGGAGCTGTTTTTT. Amino acid sequence: CASSQEAGSDTGELFF.

The chain joins TRBV9 to TRBJ1-3; D is undetermined. Looked up from germline, CDR1 is SGDLS and CDR2 is YYNGEE. The CDR3 runs to 15 residues. V lost 2 bases and J lost 4, with 13 bases in between. The CDR3 coding sequence is TGTGCCAGCAGCGTTATGGGTACTTTAGGAAACACCATATATTTT. It codes for CASSVMGTLGNTIYF. The variable domain in full, completed from reference TRBV9 and TRBJ1-3, reads DSGVTQTPKHLITATGQRVTLRCSPRSGDLSVYWYQQSLDQGLQFLIQYYNGEERAKGNILERFSAQQFPDLHSELNLSSLELGDSALYFCASSVMGTLGNTIYFGEGSWLTVV.

This clone was seen only a few times. The gene calls are TRBV5-3 and TRBJ1-5; D is uncertain. TRBV5-3 is an open reading frame whose function is uncertain. CDR3 length: 9 residues. V was cut by 4 bases and J by 16 bases, with 9 bases left in between. CDR3 sequence (DNA): TGTGCCAGAAGCCTTGGAAACCATTTT. This encodes CARSLGNHF.

The chain couples TRBV5-1 to TRBJ2-3; 16 bases line up with TRBD2. Germline V lookup: CDR1 SGHRS, CDR2 YFSETQ. The J segment lost 7 bases and the V segment lost 3 bases, leaving 11 bases of the junction unmatched. This CDR3 comprises 18 residues. CDR3 residues: CASSSGLAGGPETHTQYF. CDR3 coding DNA: TGCGCCAGCAGCTCGGGACTAGCGGGGGGGCCAGAAACGCATACGCAGTATTTT.

The chain has TRBV2 and TRBJ2-1, with D unclear. CDR3 length: 12 amino acids. Germline V CDR1 and CDR2: SNHLY, FYNNEI. The V end was cut by 6 bases, the J end by 8 bases, with 11 bases between. CDR3 sequence (DNA): TGTGCCAGCAGCCCCACAGCCTATGAGCAGTTCTTC. It encodes CASSPTAYEQFF.

V gene TRBV6-6 combines with J gene TRBJ2-7; weak D call: TRBD1 (6 bases). Looked up from germline, CDR1 is MNHNY and CDR2 is SVGAGI (reference sequence). Trimming stripped 5 bases from V and 6 bases from J, with 14 bases between. The CDR3 consists of 13 residues. CDR3 nucleotides: TGTGCCAGCAGTCTAAAACAGGGCCTCGAGCAGTACTTC. Encoded protein: CASSLKQGLEQYF.

The chain joins TRBV3-1 (or the pseudogene TRBV3-2) to TRBJ2-7; no firm D call. V lost 1 base and J lost 6, with 13 bases in between. This CDR3 contains 14 residues. CDR1 is LGHDT and CDR2 is YNNKEL in the germline V gene (reference sequence). CDR3 coding DNA: TGTGCCAGCAGCCAAGCGTACCCTTTGAGCGAGCAGTACTTC. This sequence encodes CASSQAYPLSEQYF.

The chain links TRBV3-1 (or the pseudogene TRBV3-2) to TRBJ2-7, with a tentative D call TRBD1 (6 bases). The CDR3 sequence is 14 residues long. The V gene lost 4 bases and the J gene lost 6 bases, with 16 bases spanning the gap. Germline CDR1 reads LGHDT; CDR2 reads YNNKEL (reference sequence). CDR3 DNA sequence: TGTGCCAGCAGCCCTCCCGGAACAGGGAGCGAGCAGTACTTC. This encodes CASSPPGTGSEQYF.

The chain couples TRBV5-6 to TRBJ2-1, with 11 positions matching TRBD2. After removal of 2 bases from V and 6 bases from J, the junction contained 4 bases not matched to a gene. CDR1 is SGHDT and CDR2 is YYEEEE in the germline V gene. The CDR3 has 15 amino acids. CDR3 DNA: TGTGCCAGCAGCTTAAGTGGGACTAGCGGCAATGAGCAGTTCTTC. Translated, it gives CASSLSGTSGNEQFF.

The sample holds one count of this clone. This sequence joins TRBV6-1 and TRBJ2-3; 12 bases map to TRBD2. Germline values: CDR1 MNHNS, CDR2 SASEGT. V trimming: 2 bases; J trimming: 10 bases; junction bases outside the gene matches: 4. The CDR3 runs 14 residues. The CDR3 coding sequence is TGTGCCAGCAGTGAACTAGCGGGGGGGACCGCGCAGTATTTT. This sequence encodes CASSELAGGTAQYF.

This clone has just one count. The chain carries TRBV11-2 and TRBJ2-7; no clear D gene. V lost 5 bases and J 0 bases, leaving 11 bases between the germline ends. The CDR3 has 14 amino acids. From germline, CDR1 is SGHAT and CDR2 FQNNGV. DNA for the CDR3: TGTGCCAGCAGCCAAACCCTAAGCTCCTACGAGCAGTACTTC. It codes for CASSQTLSSYEQYF.

The sample holds one count of this clone. This chain joins TRBV25-1 and TRBJ1-2; unclear D gene. Trimming took off 5 bases at V and 4 bases at J, with 8 bases between the two ends. CDR3 length: 12 residues. Germline values: CDR1 MGHDK, CDR2 SYGVNS. CDR3 coding DNA: TGTGCCAGCAGTCAACTGAGCTATGGCTACACCTTC. Its translation is CASSQLSYGYTF.

V gene TRBV30 combines with J gene TRBJ1-6; no reliable D call. Germline-derived CDR1 and CDR2 are GTSNPN and SVGIG (reference sequence). This CDR3 is 18 amino acids long. V lost 0 bases, J lost 0 bases, and 15 bases lay in between. The CDR3 here is CAWSVLPRLSSYNSPLHF. The CDR3 DNA sequence: TGTGCCTGGAGTGTCCTCCCCCGTCTCAGCTCCTATAATTCACCCCTCCACTTT.

This clone was seen only a few times. This chain connects TRBV11-2 to TRBJ2-6; D ambiguous. The V end lost 2 bases, the J end lost 0 bases, and 8 bases lay between the germline ends. The CDR3 totals 16 residues. The germline V gene encodes CDR1 SGHAT and CDR2 FQNNGV. In nucleotides, the CDR3 is TGTGCCAGCAGCTTAAATGGAGCCTCTGGGGCCAACGTCCTGACTTTC. It codes for CASSLNGASGANVLTF.

The gene calls are TRBV12-5 and TRBJ2-1, with unresolved D. The CDR3 spans 15 residues. From germline, CDR1 is LGHNT and CDR2 FRNRAP. Deletions cut 6 bases from V and 4 bases from J, with 16 bases between. The CDR3 DNA reads TGTGCTAGTGGACGTCAGGTTAAGGGTTACAATGAGCAGTTCTTC. Translated: CASGRQVKGYNEQFF.

This clone was counted between two and nine times. The chain couples TRBV11-2 to TRBJ1-2; D not resolved. The CDR3 extends over 12 amino acids. V was clipped by 0 bases and J by 8 bases, with 7 bases between them. Germline V gives CDR1 SGHAT, CDR2 FQNNGV. CDR3 nucleotide sequence: TGTGCCAGCAGCTTAGATAGTCAGGGCTACACCTTC. This codes for CASSLDSQGYTF.

This clone is medium-sized in the sample. This CDR3 is also generated by other DNA sequences in the sample. The rearrangement links TRBV6-5 to TRBJ2-7, with TRBD1 identical over 9 bases. Germline values: CDR1 MNHEY, CDR2 SVGAGI. Germline trimming cut 5 bases from V and 2 bases from J; bases unmatched to any gene: 4. The CDR3 is 14 amino acids. The CDR3 region has the DNA TGTGCCAGCAGTACTGGGGACAGGGCCTACGAGCAGTACTTC. It translates to CASSTGDRAYEQYF.

The chain joins TRBV5-4 to TRBJ1-2; TRBD1 matches at 12 bases. The CDR3 is 16 residues long. Germline-derived CDR1 and CDR2 are SGHNT and YYREEE (reference sequence). With V trimmed by 4 bases and J by 2 bases, 6 bases remained unmatched. This CDR3 is CASSPGTGGANYGYTF. CDR3 in DNA: TGTGCCAGCAGCCCGGGGACAGGGGGCGCCAACTATGGCTACACCTTC.

The chain is built from TRBV5-8 and TRBJ1-5; 9 bases agree with TRBD1. CDR3 length equals 17 residues. Trimming cost V 4 bases and J 6 bases; bases outside gene matches: 14. Per germline, CDR1 SGHTS and CDR2 YDEGEE. The DNA of the CDR3 is TGTGCCAGCAGCCCTGTCCCGGGACAGGGTATAAGTCAGCCCCAGCATTTT. Its translation: CASSPVPGQGISQPQHF.

This chain uses TRBV11-2 with TRBJ2-5; 7 nucleotides align to TRBD2. Germline CDR1 is SGHAT and CDR2 is FQNNGV. The CDR3 totals 15 residues. Trimming cost V 3 bases and J 5 bases; bases outside gene matches: 9. In nucleotides, the CDR3 is TGTGCCAGCAGCTTCAAGACTAGCCGGGCGGAGACCCAGTACTTC. Translating gives CASSFKTSRAETQYF.